This T cell receptor beta chain originates from a study of cytomegalovirus exposure and HLA in healthy donors. The PCR employed 60 Vbeta primers together with 13 Jbeta primers. The table came from immunoSEQ multiplex PCR; TCRdb's copy has only in-frame clones and leaves some out. This repertoire shows 150,000 or so clones, under 75% found once; its top ten account for 6% to 7.5%. Study-wide results and caveats: Many donors shared some public TCRs, even though most TCR sequences were rare. Immune exposure data for these donors was limited to CMV serostatus.

Those who donated were healthy bone marrow donors. Concerning this clone itself: Its specificity is unknown.

The ends were cut back, 1 base at V and 0 bases at J, with 21 bases in the middle. Per the germline V gene, CDR1 is SGHVS and CDR2 is FQNEAQ. The length of the CDR3 is 20 residues. Material for sequencing was PBMCs. The chain carries TRBV7-8 and TRBJ2-2, with TRBD2 as a possible D gene (5 bases). The clonotype originates from a man aged 40-49 years in good health and CMV-seropositive. CDR3 loop: CASSLVRPLRTDSNTGELFF. CDR3 bases: TGTGCCAGCAGCTTAGTGCGCCCGCTACGGACGGACTCGAACACCGGGGAGCTGTTTTTT.